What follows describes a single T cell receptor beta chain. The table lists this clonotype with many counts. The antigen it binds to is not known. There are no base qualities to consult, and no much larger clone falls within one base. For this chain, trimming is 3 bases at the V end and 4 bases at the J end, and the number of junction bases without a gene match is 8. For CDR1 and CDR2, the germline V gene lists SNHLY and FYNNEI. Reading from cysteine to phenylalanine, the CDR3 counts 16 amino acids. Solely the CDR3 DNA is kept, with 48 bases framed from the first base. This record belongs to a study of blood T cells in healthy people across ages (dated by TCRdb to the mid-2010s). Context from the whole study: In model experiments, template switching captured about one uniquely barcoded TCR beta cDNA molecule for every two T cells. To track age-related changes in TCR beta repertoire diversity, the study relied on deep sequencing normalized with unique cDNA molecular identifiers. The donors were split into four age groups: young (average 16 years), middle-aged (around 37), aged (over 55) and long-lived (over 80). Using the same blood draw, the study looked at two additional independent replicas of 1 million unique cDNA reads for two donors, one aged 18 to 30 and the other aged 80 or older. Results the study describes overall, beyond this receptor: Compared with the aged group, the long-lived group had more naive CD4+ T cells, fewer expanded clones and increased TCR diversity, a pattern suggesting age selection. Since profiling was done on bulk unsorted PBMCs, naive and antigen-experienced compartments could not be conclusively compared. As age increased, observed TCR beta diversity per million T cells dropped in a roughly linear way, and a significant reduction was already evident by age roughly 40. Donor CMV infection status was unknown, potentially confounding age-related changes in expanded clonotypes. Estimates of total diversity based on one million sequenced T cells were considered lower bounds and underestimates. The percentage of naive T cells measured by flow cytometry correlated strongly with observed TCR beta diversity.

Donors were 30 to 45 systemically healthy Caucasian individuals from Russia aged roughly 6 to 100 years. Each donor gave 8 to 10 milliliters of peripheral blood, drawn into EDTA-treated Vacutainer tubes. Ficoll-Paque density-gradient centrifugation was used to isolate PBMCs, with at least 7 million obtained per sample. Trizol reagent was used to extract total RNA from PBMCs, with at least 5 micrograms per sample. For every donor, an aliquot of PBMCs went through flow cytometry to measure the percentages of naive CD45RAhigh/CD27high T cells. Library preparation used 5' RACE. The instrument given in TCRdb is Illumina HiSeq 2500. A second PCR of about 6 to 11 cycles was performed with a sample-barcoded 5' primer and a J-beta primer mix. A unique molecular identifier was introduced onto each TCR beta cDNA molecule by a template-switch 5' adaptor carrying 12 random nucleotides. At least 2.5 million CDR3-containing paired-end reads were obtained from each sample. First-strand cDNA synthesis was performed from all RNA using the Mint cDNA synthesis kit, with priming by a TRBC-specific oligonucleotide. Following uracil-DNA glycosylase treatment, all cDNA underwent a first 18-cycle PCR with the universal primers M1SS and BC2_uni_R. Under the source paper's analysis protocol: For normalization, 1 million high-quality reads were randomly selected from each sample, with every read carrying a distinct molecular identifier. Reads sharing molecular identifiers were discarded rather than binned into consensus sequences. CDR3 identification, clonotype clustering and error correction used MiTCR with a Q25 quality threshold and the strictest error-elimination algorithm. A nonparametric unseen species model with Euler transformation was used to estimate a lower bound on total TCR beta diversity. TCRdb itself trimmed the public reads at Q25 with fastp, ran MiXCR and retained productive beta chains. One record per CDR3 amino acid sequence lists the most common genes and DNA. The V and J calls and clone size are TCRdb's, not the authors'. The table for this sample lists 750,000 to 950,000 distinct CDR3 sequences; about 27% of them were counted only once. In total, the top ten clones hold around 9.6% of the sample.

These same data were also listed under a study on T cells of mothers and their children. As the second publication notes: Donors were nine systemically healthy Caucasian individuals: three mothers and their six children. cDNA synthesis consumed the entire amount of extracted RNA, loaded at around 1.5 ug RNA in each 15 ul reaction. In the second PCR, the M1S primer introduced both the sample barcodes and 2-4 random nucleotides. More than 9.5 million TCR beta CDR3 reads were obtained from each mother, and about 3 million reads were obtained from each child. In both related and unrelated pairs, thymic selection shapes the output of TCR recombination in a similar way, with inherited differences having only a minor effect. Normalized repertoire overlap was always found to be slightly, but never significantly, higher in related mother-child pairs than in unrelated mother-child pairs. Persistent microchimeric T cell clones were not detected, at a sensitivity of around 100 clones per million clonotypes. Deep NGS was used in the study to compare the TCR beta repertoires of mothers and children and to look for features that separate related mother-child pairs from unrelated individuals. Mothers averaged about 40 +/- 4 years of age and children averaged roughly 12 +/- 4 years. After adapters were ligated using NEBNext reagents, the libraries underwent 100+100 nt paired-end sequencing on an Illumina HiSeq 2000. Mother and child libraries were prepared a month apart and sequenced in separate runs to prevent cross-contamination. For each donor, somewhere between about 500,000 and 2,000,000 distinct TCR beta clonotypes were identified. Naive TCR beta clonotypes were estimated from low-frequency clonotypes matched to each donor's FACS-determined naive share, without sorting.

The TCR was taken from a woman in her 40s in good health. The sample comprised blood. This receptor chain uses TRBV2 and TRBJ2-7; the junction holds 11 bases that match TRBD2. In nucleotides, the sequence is TGTGCCAGCAGTGATATGACTAGCGGGGACACATACGAGCAGTACTTC. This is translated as CASSDMTSGDTYEQYF. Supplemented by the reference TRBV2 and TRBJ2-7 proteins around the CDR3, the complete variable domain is EPEVTQTPSHQVTQMGQEVILRCVPISNHLYFYWYRQILGQKVEFLVSFYNNEISEKSEIFDDQFSVERPDGSNFTLKIRSTKLEDSAMYFCASSDMTSGDTYEQYFGPGTRLTVT.